The sequence of this TCR beta chain was determined in a study of shared T cell receptors in the human thymus. The germline gives CDR1 LGHNA, CDR2 YSLEER. After removal of 0 bases from V and 4 bases from J, the junction contained 18 bases not matched to a gene. This CDR3 region has 21 residues. A few counts support this clone. The method was immunoSEQ multiplex PCR; TCRdb's version includes in-frame clones alone and lacks a portion of them. This repertoire shows hundreds of thousands of clones, 80% to 90% found once; its top ten account for about 0.011%. These data are also associated with another study on human thymus T cells.

The receptor comes from a girl under two years old with a congenital heart defect. V usage is TRBV4-3 and J usage is TRBJ2-1, with 10 positions matching TRBD2. Sequencing was carried out using thymocytes. DNA of the CDR3: TGCGCCAGCAGCCAAGAGGGGAGACTAGCGGGTGGGCCTAGGCCGTACAATGAGCAGTTCTTC. Its translation: CASSQEGRLAGGPRPYNEQFF.